This T cell receptor (beta chain) was sequenced for a study of vaccination and CD4 T cells after COVID-19. Study conclusions and caveats: Spike mono-reactivity applied to 304 of 307 vaccine-specific clones detected in convalescent patients.

Scientists ran DNA taken from cultured CD4+ T cells through the Oncomine TCR Beta short-read assay for sequencing. TCRdb analysed the PCR reads with MiXCR anew, one entry per CDR3 protein. The data contain around 19,000 distinct CDR3 sequences, roughly two fifths of them seen just once; the ten biggest clones take up about 14%. To note about this clonotype: The target antigen is unknown.

Treatment indicated: roughly ten-day PBMC culture with coronavirus spike peptide pools or control peptides (ViraFEST assay). Input material: CD4+ T cells from blood, cultured in vitro. The clonotype comes from a human donor who had recovered from COVID-19.

CDR3 sequence reads: CASSYGLKSEQYF. The CDR3 nucleotides read TGTGCCAGTAGTTACGGACTAAAGAGCGAGCAGTACTTC. This chain links TRBV19 with TRBJ2-7; possibly TRBD2 for D (6 bases). V lost 5 bases to trimming and J lost 6 bases, with 14 bases between them. Germline V gives CDR1 LNHDA, CDR2 SQIVND (reference sequence). The CDR3 loop spans 13 amino acids. Based on the CDR3 plus reference TRBV19 and TRBJ2-7, the full variable domain is DGGITQSPKYLFRKEGQNVTLSCEQNLNHDAMYWYRQDPGQGLRLIYYSQIVNDFQKGDIAEGYSVSREKKESFPLTVTSAQKNPTAFYLCASSYGLKSEQYFGPGTRLTVT.